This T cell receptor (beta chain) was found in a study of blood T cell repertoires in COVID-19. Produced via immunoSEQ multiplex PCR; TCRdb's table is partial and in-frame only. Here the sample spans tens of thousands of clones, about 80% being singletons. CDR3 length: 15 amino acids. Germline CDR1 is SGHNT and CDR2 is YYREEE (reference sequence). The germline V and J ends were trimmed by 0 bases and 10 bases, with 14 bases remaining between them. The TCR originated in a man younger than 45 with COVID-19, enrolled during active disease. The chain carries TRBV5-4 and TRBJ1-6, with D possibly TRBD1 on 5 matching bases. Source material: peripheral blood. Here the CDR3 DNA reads TGTGCCAGCAGCTTGGGTCGCGCGGGGGACTCACCCCTCCACTTT. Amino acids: CASSLGRAGDSPLHF.